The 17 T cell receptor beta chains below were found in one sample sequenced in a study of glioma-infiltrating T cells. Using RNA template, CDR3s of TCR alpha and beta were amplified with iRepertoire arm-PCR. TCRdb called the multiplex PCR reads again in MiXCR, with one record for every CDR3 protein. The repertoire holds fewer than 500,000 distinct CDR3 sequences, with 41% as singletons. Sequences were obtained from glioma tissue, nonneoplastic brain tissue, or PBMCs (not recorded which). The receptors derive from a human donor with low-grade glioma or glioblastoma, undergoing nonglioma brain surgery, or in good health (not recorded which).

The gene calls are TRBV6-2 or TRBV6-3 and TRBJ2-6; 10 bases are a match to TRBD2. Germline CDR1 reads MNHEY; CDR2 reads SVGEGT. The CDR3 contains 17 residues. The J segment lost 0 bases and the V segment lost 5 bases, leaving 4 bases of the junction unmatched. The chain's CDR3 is CASSLLAGPSGANVLTF. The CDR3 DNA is TGTGCCAGCAGTCTACTAGCGGGGCCCTCTGGGGCCAACGTCCTGACTTTC.

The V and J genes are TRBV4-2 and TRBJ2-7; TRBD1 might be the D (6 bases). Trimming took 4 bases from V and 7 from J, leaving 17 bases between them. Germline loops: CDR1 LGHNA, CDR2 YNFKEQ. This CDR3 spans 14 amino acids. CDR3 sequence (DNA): TGTGCCAGCAGCCCCCGGACAGCCAGTGGAGAGCAGTACTTC. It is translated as CASSPRTASGEQYF.

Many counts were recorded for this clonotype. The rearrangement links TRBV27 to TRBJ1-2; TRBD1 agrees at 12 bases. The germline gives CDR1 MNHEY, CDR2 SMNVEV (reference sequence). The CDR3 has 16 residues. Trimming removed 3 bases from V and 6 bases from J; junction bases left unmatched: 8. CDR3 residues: CASSLTGTGGADGYTF. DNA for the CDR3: TGTGCCAGCAGTTTGACCGGGACAGGGGGCGCCGATGGCTACACCTTC.

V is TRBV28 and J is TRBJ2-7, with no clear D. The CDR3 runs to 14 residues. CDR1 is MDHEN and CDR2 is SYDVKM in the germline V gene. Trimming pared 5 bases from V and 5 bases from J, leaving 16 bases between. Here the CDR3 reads CASSVVKKFDEQYF. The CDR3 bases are TGTGCCAGCAGTGTAGTGAAAAAGTTTGACGAGCAGTACTTC.

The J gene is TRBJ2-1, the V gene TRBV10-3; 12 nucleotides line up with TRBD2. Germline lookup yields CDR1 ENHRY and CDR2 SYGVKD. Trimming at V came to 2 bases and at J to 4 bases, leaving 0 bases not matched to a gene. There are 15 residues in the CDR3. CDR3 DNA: TGTGCCATCAGTGAGGGACTAGCGGGATACAATGAGCAGTTCTTC. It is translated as CAISEGLAGYNEQFF.

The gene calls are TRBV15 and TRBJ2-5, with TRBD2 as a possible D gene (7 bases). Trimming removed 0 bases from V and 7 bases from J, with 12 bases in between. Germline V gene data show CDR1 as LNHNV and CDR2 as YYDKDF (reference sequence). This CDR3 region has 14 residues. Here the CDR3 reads CATSRDTGGRTQYF. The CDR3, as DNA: TGTGCCACCAGCAGAGATACGGGGGGCCGGACCCAGTACTTC.

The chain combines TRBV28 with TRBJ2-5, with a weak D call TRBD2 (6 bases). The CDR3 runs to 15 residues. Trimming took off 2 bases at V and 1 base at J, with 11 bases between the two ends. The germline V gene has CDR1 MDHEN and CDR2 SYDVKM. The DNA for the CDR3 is TGTGCCAGCAGTTTAGGAGGGACGCTCCAAGAGACCCAGTACTTC. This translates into CASSLGGTLQETQYF. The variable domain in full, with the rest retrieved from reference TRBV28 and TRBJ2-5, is DVKVTQSSRYLVKRTGEKVFLECVQDMDHENMFWYRQDPGLGLRLIYFSYDVKMKEKGDIPEGYSVSREKKERFSLILESASTNQTSMYLCASSLGGTLQETQYFGPGTRLLVL.

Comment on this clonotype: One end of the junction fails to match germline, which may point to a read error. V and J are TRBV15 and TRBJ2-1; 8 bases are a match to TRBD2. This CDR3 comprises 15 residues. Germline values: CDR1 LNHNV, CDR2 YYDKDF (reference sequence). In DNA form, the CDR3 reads TGTGCCACCAGCAGAGATGTGACAAGCGGGAGTCAGCAGTCCTTC. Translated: CATSRDVTSGSQQSF.

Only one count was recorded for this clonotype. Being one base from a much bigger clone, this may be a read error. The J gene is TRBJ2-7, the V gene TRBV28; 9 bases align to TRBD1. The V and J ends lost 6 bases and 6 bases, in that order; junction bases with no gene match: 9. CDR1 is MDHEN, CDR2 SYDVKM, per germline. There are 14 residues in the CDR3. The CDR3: CASRRTGALCEQYF. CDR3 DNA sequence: TGTGCCAGCAGACGGACAGGGGCTCTCTGCGAGCAGTACTTC.

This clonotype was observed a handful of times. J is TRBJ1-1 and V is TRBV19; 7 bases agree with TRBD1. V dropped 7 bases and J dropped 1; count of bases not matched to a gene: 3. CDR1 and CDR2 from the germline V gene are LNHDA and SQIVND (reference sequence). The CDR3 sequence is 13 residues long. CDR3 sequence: CASTRTGNTEAFF. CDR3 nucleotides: TGTGCCAGTACCAGGACAGGGAACACTGAAGCTTTCTTT.

The CDR3 coding sequence is TGTGCCAGCAGCAAAGGGGCGCTAGCGGGAGGGTTGGAGCAGTTCTTC. Protein product: CASSKGALAGGLEQFF. This chain joins TRBV7-8 and TRBJ2-1; TRBD2 matches at 12 bases. V lost 5 bases and J lost 10; bases outside the gene matches: 12. This CDR3 is built from 16 residues. Per germline, CDR1 SGHVS and CDR2 FQNEAQ.

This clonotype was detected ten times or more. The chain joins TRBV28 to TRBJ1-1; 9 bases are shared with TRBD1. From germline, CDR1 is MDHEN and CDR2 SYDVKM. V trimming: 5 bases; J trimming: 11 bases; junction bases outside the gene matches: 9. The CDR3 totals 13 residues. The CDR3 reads CASSVPGQGTAFF. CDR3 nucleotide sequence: TGTGCCAGCAGTGTCCCGGGACAGGGTACGGCTTTCTTT.

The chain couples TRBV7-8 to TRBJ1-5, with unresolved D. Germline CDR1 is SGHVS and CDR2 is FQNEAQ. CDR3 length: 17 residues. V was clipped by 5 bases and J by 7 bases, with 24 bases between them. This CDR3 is CASSRALHTSGEQPQHF. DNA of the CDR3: TGTGCCAGCAGCCGAGCGCTTCACACCAGCGGGGAACAGCCCCAGCATTTT. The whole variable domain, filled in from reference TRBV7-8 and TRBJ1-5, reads GAGVSQSPRYKVAKRGQDVALRCDPISGHVSLFWYQQALGQGPEFLTYFQNEAQLDKSGLPSDRFFAERPEGSVSTLKIQRTQQEDSAVYLCASSRALHTSGEQPQHFGDGTRLSIL.

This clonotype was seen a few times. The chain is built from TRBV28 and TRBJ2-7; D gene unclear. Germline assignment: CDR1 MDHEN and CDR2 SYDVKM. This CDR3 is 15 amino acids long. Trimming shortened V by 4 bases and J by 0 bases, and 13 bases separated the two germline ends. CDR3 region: CASSSITITSYEQYF. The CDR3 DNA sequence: TGTGCCAGCAGTTCCATTACAATAACCTCCTACGAGCAGTACTTC.

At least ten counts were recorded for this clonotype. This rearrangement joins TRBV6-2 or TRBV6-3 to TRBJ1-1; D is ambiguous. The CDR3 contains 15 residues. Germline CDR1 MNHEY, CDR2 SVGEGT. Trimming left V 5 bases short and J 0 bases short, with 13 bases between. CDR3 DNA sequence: TGTGCCAGCAGTCCGTTCACAGCCATGAACACTGAAGCTTTCTTT. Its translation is CASSPFTAMNTEAFF.

The CDR3 region has the DNA TGTGCCAGCTCACCATGGGCCGGGGATGGCCGAACTGAAGCTTTCTTT. Translating gives CASSPWAGDGRTEAFF. The chain recombines TRBV18 with TRBJ1-1; D ambiguous. With 2 bases removed from V and 5 bases from J, the gap between germline ends came to 18 bases. The CDR3 covers 16 residues. From germline, CDR1 is KGHSH and CDR2 LQKENI. Drawing the rest from reference TRBV18 and TRBJ1-1, the complete variable domain is NAGVMQNPRHLVRRRGQEARLRCSPMKGHSHVYWYRQLPEEGLKFMVYLQKENIIDESGMPKERFSAEFPKEGPSILRIQQVVRGDSAAYFCASSPWAGDGRTEAFFGQGTRLTVV.

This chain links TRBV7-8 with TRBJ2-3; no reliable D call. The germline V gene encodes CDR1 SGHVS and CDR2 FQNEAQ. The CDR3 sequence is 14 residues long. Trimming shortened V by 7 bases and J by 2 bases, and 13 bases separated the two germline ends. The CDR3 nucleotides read TGTGCCAGCACCCGTGGCCTTCACACAGATACGCAGTATTTT. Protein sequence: CASTRGLHTDTQYF. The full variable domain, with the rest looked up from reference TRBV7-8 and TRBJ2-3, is GAGVSQSPRYKVAKRGQDVALRCDPISGHVSLFWYQQALGQGPEFLTYFQNEAQLDKSGLPSDRFFAERPEGSVSTLKIQRTQQEDSAVYLCASTRGLHTDTQYFGPGTRLTVL.